These 14 T cell receptor beta chains share one sample of origin, sequenced in a study of T cell responses to AZD1222 COVID-19 vaccine. Only in-frame clones appear in the TCRdb table, and some are missing; sequencing was by immunoSEQ multiplex PCR. The profile shows 95,000 or so clones, roughly 91% of them singletons. The material sequenced was peripheral blood, taken on day 0 of AZD1222 vaccination. These receptors all stem from an adult in good health.

This rearrangement joins TRBV7-8 to TRBJ2-5; TRBD1 or TRBD2 may be the D gene (6 bases each). There are 15 residues in the CDR3. The germline gives CDR1 SGHVS, CDR2 FQNEAQ. V was clipped by 3 bases and J by 8 bases, with 19 bases between them. CDR3: CASSFPGTPGGTQYF. The CDR3, as DNA: TGTGCCAGCAGCTTCCCCGGGACCCCCGGGGGCACCCAGTACTTC.

This clone was seen a single time. The chain is built from TRBV4-3 and TRBJ1-1; no definite D call. Trimming took 0 bases from V and 10 from J, leaving 12 bases between them. The CDR3 loop spans 13 amino acids. Germline values: CDR1 LGHNA, CDR2 YSLEER. CDR3 bases: TGCGCCAGCAGCCAAGATCTCGGTTCGACAGCTTTCTTT. Translating gives CASSQDLGSTAFF.

A single count supports this clone. J is TRBJ2-1 and V is TRBV28; D might be TRBD2 (5 bases). V was trimmed by 8 bases and J by 0 bases, leaving 11 bases between them. This CDR3 region has 14 residues. The germline V gene encodes CDR1 MDHEN and CDR2 SYDVKM. CDR3 amino acids: CASVSGLSYNEQFF. In DNA form, the CDR3 reads TGTGCCAGCGTGAGCGGCCTCTCCTACAATGAGCAGTTCTTC.

The chain is built from TRBV15 and TRBJ2-1, with TRBD2 matching 12 bases. Germline values: CDR1 LNHNV, CDR2 YYDKDF (reference sequence). J gave up 0 bases and V 1 base, and 4 bases lay outside the gene matches. The CDR3 is made up of 18 amino acids. The CDR3 DNA reads as TGTGCCACCAGCAGAGTCGTGACTAGCGGGGGCTCCTACAATGAGCAGTTCTTC. It translates to CATSRVVTSGGSYNEQFF.

The chain uses TRBV6-1 and TRBJ1-3, with D hard to call. Trimming stripped 4 bases from V and 3 bases from J, with 16 bases between. From germline, CDR1 is MNHNS and CDR2 SASEGT. The CDR3 totals 16 residues. CDR3 in DNA: TGTGCCAGCAGTGCAGCCCGGGGTATAGGTGGAAACACCATATATTTT. Protein sequence: CASSAARGIGGNTIYF.

This chain joins TRBV4-2 and TRBJ1-2; perhaps TRBD1 as D (5 bases). Per germline, CDR1 LGHNA and CDR2 YNFKEQ. This CDR3 is 14 amino acids long. Trimming shortened V by 5 bases and J by 0 bases, and 10 bases separated the two germline ends. The CDR3 coding sequence is TGTGCCAGCAGCAGTGCGACAGCTAACTATGGCTACACCTTC. As protein: CASSSATANYGYTF.

The chain has TRBV21-1 and TRBJ2-2. TRBV21-1 is an annotated pseudogene. This CDR3 is 11 amino acids long. The CDR3 DNA sequence: TGTGCCACTCCTCCATCCGGGGAGCTGTTTTTT. Amino acid sequence: CATPPSGELFF.

The J gene is TRBJ1-1, the V gene TRBV21-1; the listed D gene, TRBD1, was not tested against the DNA. TRBV21-1 constitutes a pseudogene. The CDR3 totals 15 residues. DNA for the CDR3: TGTGCCAGCTACTGGGGCAGGGCATCGAACACTGAAGCTTTCTTT. Residues: CASYWGRASNTEAFF.

This clone appeared a single time. V is TRBV15 and J is TRBJ1-5; 10 positions match TRBD1. V trimming: 2 bases; J trimming: 6 bases; junction bases outside the gene matches: 10. This CDR3 region has 17 residues. Germline-derived CDR1 and CDR2 are LNHNV and YYDKDF (reference sequence). This CDR3 is CATSRFPPGQGIQPQHF. Here the CDR3 DNA reads TGTGCCACCAGCAGATTTCCTCCGGGACAGGGGATTCAGCCCCAGCATTTT.

V and J are TRBV15 and TRBJ1-2; 9 bases are shared with TRBD1. V gave up 1 base and J gave up 5 bases; unmatched junction bases: 2. Germline values: CDR1 LNHNV, CDR2 YYDKDF (reference sequence). The CDR3 is 14 residues long. CDR3 DNA sequence: TGTGCCACCAGCAGAGGACAGGGGGTATATGGCTACACCTTC. Translated, it gives CATSRGQGVYGYTF.

The chain couples TRBV9 to TRBJ1-3; tentatively, D is TRBD1 (5 bases). The CDR3 is 18 residues long. V lost 4 bases and J 0 bases, leaving 20 bases between the germline ends. Per germline, CDR1 SGDLS and CDR2 YYNGEE. This CDR3 is CASSPVSGTPTSGNTIYF. Written as DNA, the CDR3 is TGTGCCAGCAGCCCCGTATCGGGGACGCCGACCTCTGGAAACACCATATATTTT.

The chain joins TRBV6-5 to TRBJ1-1; D ambiguous. Germline CDR1 MNHEY, CDR2 SVGAGI. CDR3 length: 13 amino acids. With 7 bases removed from V and 0 bases from J, the gap between germline ends came to 9 bases. The CDR3 DNA sequence: TGTGCCAGCATCGCCGTAATGAACACTGAAGCTTTCTTT. It specifies CASIAVMNTEAFF.

This chain joins TRBV6-5 and TRBJ1-4, with D unclear. The CDR3 has 13 residues. Between the trimmed V and J ends, which lost 0 bases and 11 bases, there was a span of 10 bases. Looked up from germline, CDR1 is MNHEY and CDR2 is SVGAGI. The chain's CDR3 is CASSYSTAGKLFF. CDR3 nucleotide sequence: TGTGCCAGCAGTTACTCGACGGCTGGGAAACTGTTTTTT.

This chain links TRBV19 with TRBJ1-5, with D possibly TRBD1 on 5 matching bases. CDR1 and CDR2 (germline): LNHDA, SQIVND (reference sequence). The CDR3 length is 14 residues. V was shortened by 5 bases and J by 5 bases, with 13 bases between the two germline ends. CDR3 coding DNA: TGTGCCAGTAGTCCGAACGGGGGGGATCAGCCCCAGCATTTT. As protein: CASSPNGGDQPQHF. The full variable domain, with the rest looked up from reference TRBV19 and TRBJ1-5, is DGGITQSPKYLFRKEGQNVTLSCEQNLNHDAMYWYRQDPGQGLRLIYYSQIVNDFQKGDIAEGYSVSREKKESFPLTVTSAQKNPTAFYLCASSPNGGDQPQHFGDGTRLSIL.